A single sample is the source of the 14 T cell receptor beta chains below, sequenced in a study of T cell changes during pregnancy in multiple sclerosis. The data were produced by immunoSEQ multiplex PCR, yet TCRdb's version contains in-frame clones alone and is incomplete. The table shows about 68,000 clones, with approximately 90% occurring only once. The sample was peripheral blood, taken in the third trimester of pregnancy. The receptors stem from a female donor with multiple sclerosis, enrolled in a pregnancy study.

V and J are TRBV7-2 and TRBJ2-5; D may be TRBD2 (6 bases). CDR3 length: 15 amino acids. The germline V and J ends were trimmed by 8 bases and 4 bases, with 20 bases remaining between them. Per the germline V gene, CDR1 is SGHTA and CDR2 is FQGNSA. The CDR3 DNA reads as TGTGCCAGCCAAAGAGGGCTAGCGACGGGAGAGACCCAGTACTTC. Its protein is CASQRGLATGETQYF.

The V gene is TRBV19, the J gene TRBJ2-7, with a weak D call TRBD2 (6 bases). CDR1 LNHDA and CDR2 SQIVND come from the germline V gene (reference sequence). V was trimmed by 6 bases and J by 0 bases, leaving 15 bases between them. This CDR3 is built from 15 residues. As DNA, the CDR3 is TGTGCCAGTAGATCTCCGGGAGAAAGCTCCTACGAGCAGTACTTC. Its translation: CASRSPGESSYEQYF.

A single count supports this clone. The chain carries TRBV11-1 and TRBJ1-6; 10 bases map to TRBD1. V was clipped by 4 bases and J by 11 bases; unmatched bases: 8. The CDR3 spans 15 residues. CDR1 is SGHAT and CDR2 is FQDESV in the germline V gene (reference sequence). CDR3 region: CASSYPGTGAAPLHF. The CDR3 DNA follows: TGTGCCAGCAGCTACCCCGGGACAGGGGCGGCACCCCTCCACTTT.

The CDR3 loop reads CASSPTDRVGGYTF. In DNA form, the CDR3 reads TGTGCCAGCAGTCCCACGGACAGGGTCGGTGGCTACACCTTC. The V call is TRBV27, the J call TRBJ1-2; 8 nucleotides align to TRBD1. V gave up 5 bases and J gave up 7 bases; unmatched junction bases: 9. CDR1 MNHEY and CDR2 SMNVEV come from the germline V gene (reference sequence). CDR3 length: 14 amino acids.

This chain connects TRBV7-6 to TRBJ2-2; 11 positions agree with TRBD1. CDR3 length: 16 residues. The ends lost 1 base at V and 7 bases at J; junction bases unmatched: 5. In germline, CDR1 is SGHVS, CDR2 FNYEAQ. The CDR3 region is CASSLGTGGAGGELFF. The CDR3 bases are TGTGCCAGCAGCTTAGGGACAGGGGGCGCAGGCGGGGAGCTGTTTTTT.

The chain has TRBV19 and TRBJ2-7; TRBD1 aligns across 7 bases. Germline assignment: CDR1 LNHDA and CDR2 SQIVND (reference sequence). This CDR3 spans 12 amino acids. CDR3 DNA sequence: TGTGGCCTTTGGACAGGTCCCTACGAGCAGTACTTC. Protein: CGLWTGPYEQYF.

CDR3 in DNA: TGTGCCATCAGTGAGTCAATACAGGGTGGGACCGGGGAGCTGTTTTTT. Residues: CAISESIQGGTGELFF. V usage is TRBV10-3 and J usage is TRBJ2-2; D might be TRBD1 (6 bases). The CDR3 extends over 16 amino acids. The V and J ends lost 0 bases and 5 bases respectively, with 13 bases between them. Germline CDR1 is ENHRY and CDR2 is SYGVKD.

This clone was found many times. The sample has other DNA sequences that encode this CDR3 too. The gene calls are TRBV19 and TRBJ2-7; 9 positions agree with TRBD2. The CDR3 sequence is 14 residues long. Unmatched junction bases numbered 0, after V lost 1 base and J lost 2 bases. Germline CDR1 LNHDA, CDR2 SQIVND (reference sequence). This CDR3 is CASSIASGAYEQYF. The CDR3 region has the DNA TGTGCCAGTAGTATAGCTAGCGGGGCCTACGAGCAGTACTTC.

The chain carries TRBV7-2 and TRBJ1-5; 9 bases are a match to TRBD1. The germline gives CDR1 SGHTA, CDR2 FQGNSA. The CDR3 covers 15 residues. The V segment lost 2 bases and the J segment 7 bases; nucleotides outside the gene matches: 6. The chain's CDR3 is CASSLQGQGGQPQHF. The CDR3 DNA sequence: TGTGCCAGCAGCTTACAGGGACAGGGAGGACAGCCCCAGCATTTT.

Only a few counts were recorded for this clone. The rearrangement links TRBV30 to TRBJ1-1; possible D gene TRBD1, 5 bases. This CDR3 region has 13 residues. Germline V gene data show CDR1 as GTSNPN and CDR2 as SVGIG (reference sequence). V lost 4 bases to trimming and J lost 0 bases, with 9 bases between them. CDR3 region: CAWTGHLNTEAFF. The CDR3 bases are TGTGCCTGGACTGGACATTTGAACACTGAAGCTTTCTTT.

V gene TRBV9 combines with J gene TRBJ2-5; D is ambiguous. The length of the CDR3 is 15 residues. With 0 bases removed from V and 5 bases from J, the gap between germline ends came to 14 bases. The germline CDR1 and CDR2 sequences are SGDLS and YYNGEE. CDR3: CASSVGLDDGETQYF. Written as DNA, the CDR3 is TGTGCCAGCAGCGTAGGACTCGACGACGGGGAGACCCAGTACTTC.

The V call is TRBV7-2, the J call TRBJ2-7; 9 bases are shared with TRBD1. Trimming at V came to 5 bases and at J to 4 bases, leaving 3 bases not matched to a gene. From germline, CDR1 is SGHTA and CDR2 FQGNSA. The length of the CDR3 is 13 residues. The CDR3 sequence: CASSRDRDYEQYF. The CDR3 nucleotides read TGTGCCAGCAGCCGGGACAGGGATTACGAGCAGTACTTC. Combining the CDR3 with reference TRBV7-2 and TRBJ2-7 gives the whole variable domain GAGVSQSPSNKVTEKGKDVELRCDPISGHTALYWYRQSLGQGLEFLIYFQGNSAPDKSGLPSDRFSAERTGGSVSTLTIQRTQQEDSAVYLCASSRDRDYEQYFGPGTRLTVT.

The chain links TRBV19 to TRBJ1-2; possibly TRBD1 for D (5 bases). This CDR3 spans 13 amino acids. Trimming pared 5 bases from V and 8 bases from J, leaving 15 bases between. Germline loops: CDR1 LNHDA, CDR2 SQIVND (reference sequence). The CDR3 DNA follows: TGTGCCAGTAGTCACGGTGGGGCCCCAGGCTACACCTTC. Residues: CASSHGGAPGYTF.

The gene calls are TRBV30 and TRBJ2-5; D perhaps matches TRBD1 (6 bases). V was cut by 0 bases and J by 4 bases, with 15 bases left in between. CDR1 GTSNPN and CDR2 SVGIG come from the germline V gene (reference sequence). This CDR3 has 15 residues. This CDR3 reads CAWSVSGARGETQYF. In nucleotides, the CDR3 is TGTGCCTGGAGTGTATCCGGGGCCAGGGGAGAGACCCAGTACTTC.